This note documents a single TCR beta chain sequence. Its antigen is unknown. It was 5'RACE with constant-segment primers that produced the TCR alpha and TCR beta cDNA libraries, which carried sample barcodes and UMIs. TCRdb reanalysed the 5' RACE reads using MiXCR and keeps one entry per CDR3 protein. The data hold approximately 490,000 distinct CDR3 sequences, with around 21% observed a single time. The CDR3 totals 15 residues. Germline assignment: CDR1 SEHNR and CDR2 FQNEAQ (reference sequence). Trimming left V 5 bases short and J 1 base short, with 12 bases between. This sample is drawn from a study of T-cell memory formation after mild COVID-19. Study results and limitations: The finding that pre-infection memory included some responding clones suggested that cross-reactive memory joined. Contracting CD4+ clones lay largely in CM and EM, with CD8+ ones residing in EMRA. While clones contracting from day 15 to 85 were balanced between CD4 and CD8, later expanders leaned CD4+.

The rearrangement uses TRBV7-9 and TRBJ1-5, with D possibly matching TRBD1 (6 bases). The sequence came from an adult woman who had mild COVID-19 (a few samples of this study predate the infection). Cell type and time point are not known. Input material: PBMCs or a T cell subset sorted from them (not recorded which). This chain's CDR3 is CASSDGQFSNQPQHF. The CDR3 DNA reads TGTGCCAGCAGCGACGGACAGTTCAGCAATCAGCCCCAGCATTTT.